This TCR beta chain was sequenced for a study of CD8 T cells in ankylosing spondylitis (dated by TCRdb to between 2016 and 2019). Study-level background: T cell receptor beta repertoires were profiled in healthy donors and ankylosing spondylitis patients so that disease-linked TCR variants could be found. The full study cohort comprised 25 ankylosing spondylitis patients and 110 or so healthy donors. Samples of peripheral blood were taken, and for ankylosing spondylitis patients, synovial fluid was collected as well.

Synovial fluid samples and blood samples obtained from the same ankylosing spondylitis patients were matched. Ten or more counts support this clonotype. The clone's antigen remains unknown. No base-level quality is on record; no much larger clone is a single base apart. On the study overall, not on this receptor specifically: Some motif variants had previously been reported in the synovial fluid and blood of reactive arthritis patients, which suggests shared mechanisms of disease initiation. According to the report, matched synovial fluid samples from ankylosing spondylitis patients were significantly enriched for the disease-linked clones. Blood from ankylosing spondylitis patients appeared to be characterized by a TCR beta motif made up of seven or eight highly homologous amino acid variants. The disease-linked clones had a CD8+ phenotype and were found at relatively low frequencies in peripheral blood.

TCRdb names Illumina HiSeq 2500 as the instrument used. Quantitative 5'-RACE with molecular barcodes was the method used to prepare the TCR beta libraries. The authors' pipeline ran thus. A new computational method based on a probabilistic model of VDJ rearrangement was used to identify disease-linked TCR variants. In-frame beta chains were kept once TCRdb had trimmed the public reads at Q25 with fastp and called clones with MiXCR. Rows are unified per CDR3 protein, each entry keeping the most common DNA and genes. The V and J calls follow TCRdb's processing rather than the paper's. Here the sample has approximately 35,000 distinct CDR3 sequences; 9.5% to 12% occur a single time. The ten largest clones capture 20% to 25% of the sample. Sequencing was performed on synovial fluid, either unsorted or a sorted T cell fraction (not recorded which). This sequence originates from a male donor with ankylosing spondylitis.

The bases are TGTGCCAGCAGAGCCGGAGCAGGACAGGGGGCCTCGGATGAGCAGTTCTTC. Its protein product is CASRAGAGQGASDEQFF. This receptor chain uses TRBV9 and TRBJ2-1, and 11 junctional nucleotides match TRBD1. The germline V gene gives CDR1 as SGDLS and CDR2 as YYNGEE. V is cut back by 5 bases and J by 8 bases, with 15 bases in the junction unmatched. The CDR3 starts with the cysteine, ends with the phenylalanine, and has 17 residues. Here the CDR3 DNA is all that survives: 51 bases in frame from base 1.